The text below deals with one T cell receptor (beta chain). Its antigen is still unknown. No clone much larger than this one lies a single base away; base qualities are absent. The data originate from a study of T-cell memory formation after mild COVID-19 (TCRdb year 2021). Study-wide context: TCR sequence clusters from the two donors were largely donor specific. T-cell clones expanding and contracting after mild COVID-19 in a couple of donors were tracked by longitudinal TCRalpha and TCRbeta repertoire sequencing. Two young, previously healthy adult volunteers made up the cohort, one male and one female. Broad study findings and their caveats: Clones that contracted from day 15 to 85 showed balanced CD4/CD8 phenotypes, whereas a second wave of clones that expanded from day 15 to 37 leaned towards CD4+. Contracting CD4+ clones were found mainly in CM and EM memory subsets, while CD8+ clones were enriched in EMRA. Only two mild cases were covered by the study, and larger cohorts that include severe cases with pre-infection samples were considered necessary. The detection of some responding clones in pre-infection memory suggests that pre-existing cross-reactive memory T cells joined the SARS-CoV-2 response. The second-wave clones that peaked on day 37 were not confirmed to be SARS-CoV-2 specific.

The listed sequencing device is Illumina NovaSeq 6000. cDNA libraries for TCRalpha and TCRbeta were prepared by 5'RACE using constant-segment primers, with sample barcodes and unique molecular identifiers added. RNA was extracted from every sample with Trizol reagent. Amplification of the libraries took two PCR steps, and the second step added a second sample barcode plus Illumina TruSeq adapters. Libraries were sequenced on an Illumina NovaSeq with 2 x 150 bp paired-end reads. In the original analysis: With migec v1.2.7, reads were demultiplexed and then collapsed into UMI-guided consensus sequences. Using mixcr v2.1.11, UMI consensuses were aligned to TRA and TRB V and J templates and then assembled into clonotypes. A clonotype was counted as expanded or contracted only when both edgeR and NoisET called the clonotype significant, with the noise models trained on biological replicates. For edgeR calls, the cutoffs were a false discovery rate-adjusted p below 0.01 and a log2 fold-change threshold of 1. As an exploratory analysis of dynamics, max-normalized trajectories of the 1000 most abundant clonotypes were examined with PCA combined with hierarchical clustering. Separately sequenced CD4+ and CD8+ repertoires were used to assign a CD4 or CD8 phenotype to each responding clone. Through fastp at Q25 and MiXCR, TCRdb rebuilt clones from the public reads, retaining in-frame beta chains. When rows share a CDR3 protein, they turn into one entry using the most common DNA and genes. The V and J calls were determined by TCRdb, not by the authors. The sample table records more than 300,000 distinct CDR3 sequences; more than 13% of these occur just once. Around 23% of the sample is held by the ten biggest clonotypes.

PBMCs were isolated by Ficoll-Paque density gradient centrifugation. The germline V gene sets CDR1 to MGHDK and CDR2 to SYGVNS. Measured from the cysteine to the phenylalanine, the CDR3 is 14 residues long. Of the read, only the CDR3 DNA is kept; its 42 bases are in frame from base 1. Trimming leaves V shorter by 5 bases and J shorter by 3 bases, with the junction holding 6 bases beyond the gene matches. This TCR derives from a man in his late teens or twenties who had mild COVID-19 (a few samples of this study predate the infection). The sample titles of this study are shuffled in the database, so cell type and time point are left out; the donor was told from shared clones. The sample consisted of PBMCs or a T cell subset sorted from them (not recorded which). The V and J genes are TRBV25-1 and TRBJ1-2; TRBD1 matches 7 bases in the middle. CDR3 reads: CASSSSGGYYGYTF. Here is the DNA: TGTGCCAGCAGTTCCTCAGGGGGGTACTATGGCTACACCTTC.